The rows below give T cell receptor beta chains drawn from one sample of a study of blood T cell repertoires in COVID-19. This table comes from immunoSEQ multiplex PCR, and its TCRdb copy is limited to in-frame clones, with some not included. The table has about 170,000 clones, about 80% seen once; the top ten hold 9.5% to 13%. The sequencing input was peripheral blood. The receptors originated from a man between 65 and 85 years old with active or convalescent COVID-19. Both conserved end residues are part of each CDR3. The D gene is left open where the match is weak. A row's size may be missing; if present it is once, few, many or a size class.

- | - | TRBJ2-5 | TRBV19 | TGTGCCAGTAGTTGGGGAAGTGGGGGGGGCGCTCTTGAGACCCAGTACTTC | CASSWGSGGGALETQYF
- | TRBD1 | TRBJ1-6 | TRBV25-1 | TGTGCCAGCAGTGAACAGGGGGTCAATTCACCCCTCCACTTT | CASSEQGVNSPLHF
- | - | TRBJ1-6 | TRBV9 | TGTGCCAGCAGCTCACGACCCGGGGGATATAATTCACCCCTCCACTTT | CASSSRPGGYNSPLHF
- | - | TRBJ2-3 | TRBV3-1/TRBV3-2 | TGTGCCAGCAGCCGCTATCGGGGGGCTAGCACAGATACGCAGTATTTT | CASSRYRGASTDTQYF
- | - | TRBJ2-1 | TRBV28 | TGTGCCAGCAGCCGCCCGACAGTTGGCTCCTACAATGAGCAGTTCTTC | CASSRPTVGSYNEQFF
- | TRBD1 | TRBJ1-4 | TRBV5-1 | TGCGCCAGCAGCTGGGGGACAGGGGGCAAGGAAAAACTGTTTTTT | CASSWGTGGKEKLFF
- | - | TRBJ1-1 | TRBV7-6 | TGTGCCAGCAGCTCCCCGGGACACCTAGAGACTGAAGCTTTCTTT | CASSSPGHLETEAFF
few | - | TRBJ1-2 | TRBV5-6 | TGTGCCAGTATAACCGGTGCAGGTCGAATTGTGTATTATGGCTACACCTTC | CASITGAGRIVYYGYTF
few | - | TRBJ2-7 | TRBV7-2 | TGTGCCAGCAGCCCGGGGAGGACTGGGTACGAGCAGTACTTC | CASSPGRTGYEQYF
- | TRBD2 | TRBJ2-7 | TRBV29-1 | TGCAGCGTTGAAGGCGGGAGCCCCTACGAGCAGTACTTC | CSVEGGSPYEQYF
few | - | TRBJ2-7 | TRBV6-5 | TGTGCCAGCGCGTGGGACTCGACCTACGAGCAGTACTTC | CASAWDSTYEQYF
- | TRBD1 | TRBJ1-5 | TRBV27 | TGTGCCAGCAGTTTAGTACAGGGGGACAATCAGCCCCAGCATTTT | CASSLVQGDNQPQHF
- | - | TRBJ2-7 | TRBV5-1 | TGCGCCAGCAGCTTGGACCGGCCCGGACTATGGGGATACTTC | CASSLDRPGLWGYF
- | - | TRBJ2-1 | TRBV5-5 | TGTGCCAGCAGCCCCCCTCATGGGAGACGTCGGACCTACAATGAGCAGTTCTTC | CASSPPHGRRRTYNEQFF
- | TRBD1 | TRBJ1-5 | TRBV28 | TGTGCCAGCAGTTATACAGGGGAAGGGGGCAATCAGCCCCAGCATTTT | CASSYTGEGGNQPQHF
- | TRBD1 | TRBJ2-7 | TRBV15 | TGTGCCACCAGCAGAGGCATTACAGGGGGCCCCTACGAGCAGTACTTC | CATSRGITGGPYEQYF
once | - | TRBJ1-1 | TRBV3-1/TRBV3-2 | TGTGCCAGCAGAGAAACCGTAGCGAACACTGAAGCTTTCTTT | CASRETVANTEAFF
few | TRBD2 | TRBJ2-4 | TRBV6-5 | TGTGCCAGCAGTTACGGCTGGGGGGGGTCCAAAAACATTCAGTACTTC | CASSYGWGGSKNIQYF
- | TRBD2 | TRBJ2-7 | TRBV7-9 | TGTGCCAGCAGCTTAGCGATCGGGGGGTCCGGGCAGTACTTC | CASSLAIGGSGQYF
- | - | TRBJ2-3 | TRBV2 | TGTGCCAGCAGGGAGGGTATGAGCACAGATACGCAGTATTTT | CASREGMSTDTQYF
once | TRBD1 | TRBJ1-5 | TRBV19 | TGTGCCAGTAGTATGGGGACAGGGGGCGCCGGCAATCAGCCCCAGCATTTT | CASSMGTGGAGNQPQHF
many | TRBD2 | TRBJ2-7 | TRBV6-6 | TGTGCCAGCAGTCTCAAGCGGTTTGGACCTAGCGGGAGTTCCCCGGAACCCCTTTCCTACGAGCAGTACTTC | CASSLKRFGPSGSSPEPLSYEQYF
- | TRBD1 | TRBJ1-5 | TRBV28 | TGTGCCAGCAGAACCGGGACAGCCAATCAGCCCCAGCATTTT | CASRTGTANQPQHF
- | - | TRBJ1-5 | TRBV6-2/TRBV6-3 | TGTGCCAGCAGTTACCCCGCCGGGAGCAATCAGCCCCAGCATTTT | CASSYPAGSNQPQHF
- | TRBD1 | TRBJ1-2 | TRBV27 | TGTGCCAGCAGTTCCCACGGAGGGGGCTACTTGGGCTACACCTTC | CASSSHGGGYLGYTF
- | TRBD1 | TRBJ2-7 | TRBV9 | TGTGCCAGCAGCGTAGGACAGGGGTTCCTCGAGCAGTACTTC | CASSVGQGFLEQYF
- | - | TRBJ1-1 | TRBV7-6 | TGTGCCAGCAGCTTAGGCCAGGGTGGAAGTGGCACTGAAGCTTTCTTT | CASSLGQGGSGTEAFF
- | - | TRBJ2-5 | TRBV4-1 | TGCGCCAGCAGCCAAGAGAGTAGGGACTCTCAAGAGACCCAGTACTTC | CASSQESRDSQETQYF
- | TRBD1 | TRBJ1-3 | TRBV29-1 | TGCAGCGTGGGACAGCAAGCCTCTGGAAACACCATATATTTT | CSVGQQASGNTIYF
- | TRBD1 | TRBJ1-2 | TRBV18 | TGTGCCAGCTCACCAAGGGACAGGGGTGCCTATGGCTACACCTTC | CASSPRDRGAYGYTF
- | TRBD2 | TRBJ2-2 | TRBV4-3 | TGCGCCAGCAGCCAAGATCCAGCGGGGGCCTCCACCGGGGAGCTGTTTTTT | CASSQDPAGASTGELFF
- | - | TRBJ2-7 | TRBV4-3 | TGCGCCAGCAGCCGGTTGGCGGCTCTAGACCTTGACGAGCAGTACTTC | CASSRLAALDLDEQYF
- | - | TRBJ2-1 | TRBV19 | TGTGCCAGTAGTATAGATCATTGGGAGTACAATGAGCAGTTCTTC | CASSIDHWEYNEQFF
- | - | TRBJ1-4 | TRBV7-2 | TGTGCCAGCAGCTTAGAAGTCGTAGGGGGAAGGGAAAAACTGTTTTTT | CASSLEVVGGREKLFF
- | TRBD1 | TRBJ2-3 | TRBV4-1 | TGCGCCAGCAGCCCGCAGGGGGCCGGCACAGATACGCAGTATTTT | CASSPQGAGTDTQYF
- | TRBD1 | TRBJ2-7 | TRBV28 | TGTGCCAGCAGTTTATTGGGGACAGGGACCTACGAGCAGTACTTC | CASSLLGTGTYEQYF
once | TRBD2 | TRBJ2-1 | TRBV4-3 | TGCGCCAGCAGCCAAGATTGGCGGGAGGTCTACAATGAGCAGTTCTTC | CASSQDWREVYNEQFF
- | - | TRBJ1-5 | TRBV19 | TGTGCCAGTAGTCCATTAGATTACAATCAGCCCCAGCATTTT | CASSPLDYNQPQHF
- | TRBD2 | TRBJ2-3 | TRBV4-1 | TGCGCCAGCAGCCAAGTTGCGGGAGGATATACGCAGTATTTT | CASSQVAGGYTQYF
- | - | TRBJ2-7 | TRBV5-4 | TGTGCCAGCAGCTTGGTTGCAGGGGAGCACGAGCAGTACTTC | CASSLVAGEHEQYF
- | TRBD2 | TRBJ2-5 | TRBV7-7 | TGTGCTAGCAGCTTAGCGGGGAGGGCCGTAGGGGAGACCCAGTACTTC | CASSLAGRAVGETQYF
- | TRBD1 | TRBJ2-6 | TRBV30 | TGTGCCTGGAGTAAGGGGACAGGACGACCGATCATTCCCTCTGGGGCCAACGTCCTGACTTTC | CAWSKGTGRPIIPSGANVLTF
- | TRBD2 | TRBJ2-2 | TRBV27 | TGTGCCAGCAGTCCCCGGGGAGGGCGGGCCAACACCGGGGAGCTGTTTTTT | CASSPRGGRANTGELFF
- | - | TRBJ1-3 | TRBV19 | TGTGCCAGTACCCCCGGGGTCAGCTACTCTGGAAACACCATATATTTT | CASTPGVSYSGNTIYF
- | - | TRBJ1-2 | TRBV19 | TGTGCCAGTAGTATAATCTCCCCCCGTTCCGGGGTTAGAGGCTACACCTTC | CASSIISPRSGVRGYTF
- | TRBD2 | TRBJ2-3 | TRBV24-1 | TGTGCCACCAGTGATGCGACTAGCCTCGATACGCAGTATTTT | CATSDATSLDTQYF
- | - | TRBJ2-1 | TRBV29-1 | TGCAGCGTTGAAATACAGGCCTCCTACAATGAGCAGTTCTTC | CSVEIQASYNEQFF
once | - | TRBJ2-7 | TRBV5-1 | TGCGCCAGCAGCCCACGGGGAATCGAGCACGAGCAGTACTTC | CASSPRGIEHEQYF
- | TRBD1 | TRBJ1-1 | TRBV7-6 | TGTGCCAGCAGCGCCACCGGGACAGGGACCTGGACTGAAGCTTTCTTT | CASSATGTGTWTEAFF
- | - | TRBJ1-2 | TRBV19 | TGTGCCAGTAGTAGGTCGGGACAACGCGGCTACACCTTC | CASSRSGQRGYTF